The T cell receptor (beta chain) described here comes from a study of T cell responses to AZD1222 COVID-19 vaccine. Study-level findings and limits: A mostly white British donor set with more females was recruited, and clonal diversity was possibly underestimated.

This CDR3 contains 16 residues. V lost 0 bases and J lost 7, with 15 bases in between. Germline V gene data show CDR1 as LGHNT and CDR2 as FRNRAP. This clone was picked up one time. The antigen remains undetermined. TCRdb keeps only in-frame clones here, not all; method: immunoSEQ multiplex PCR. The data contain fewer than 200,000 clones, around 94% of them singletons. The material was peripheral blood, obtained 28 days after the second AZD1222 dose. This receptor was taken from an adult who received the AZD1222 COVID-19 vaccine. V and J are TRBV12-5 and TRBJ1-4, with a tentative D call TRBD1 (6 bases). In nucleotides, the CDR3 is TGTGCTAGTGGTTTGGTCCGTTCGGGGGCGGGTGAAAAACTGTTTTTT. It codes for CASGLVRSGAGEKLFF.